The clone carrying this TCR beta chain was seen many times. Its specificity is unknown. iRepertoire HTBI primers and Arm-PCR of CDR3 regions built TCR beta libraries. Original methodology: Throughout the samples, researchers identified about 62 TRBV and approximately 15 TRBJ segments. Using its own MiXCR run on the multiplex PCR reads, TCRdb lists one record per CDR3 protein. The V and J calls and clone size come from TCRdb's table, not from the authors' own analysis. The data hold a few hundred thousand distinct CDR3 sequences, with roughly 23% observed a single time. Time point defined: persistent/refractory GD, antithyroid drugs over 5 years with positive TRAb. TCR sequences were obtained from RNA taken from PBMCs. V was trimmed by 5 bases and J by 5 bases, leaving 7 bases between them. This CDR3 has 12 amino acids. The data belong to a study of regulatory T cells in long-lasting Graves disease. Study-level information: A definition of persistent Graves' disease required over 5 years of antithyroid drugs plus positive TSH receptor antibodies. Study-wide results and limits: Those with persistent Graves' had less TCR diversity than newly diagnosed patients. Persistent disease samples used TRBV28, TRBJ1-2 and TRBJ2-5 preferentially.

This sequence originates from a female donor with Graves disease. Material: peripheral blood mononuclear cells (PBMCs), obtained when the disease was refractory, from a patient treated with antithyroid drugs. The rearrangement joins TRBV12-3 or TRBV12-4 to TRBJ1-5; no firm D call. The DNA of the CDR3 is TGTGCCAGCAGTCAAACCGATCAGCCCCAGCATTTT. It encodes CASSQTDQPQHF.